This T cell receptor beta chain was found in a study of T-cell memory formation after mild COVID-19. The study's findings and limits: There were some responding clones in pre-infection memory, which suggested that cross-reactive memory had joined. Second-wave clones peaking on day 37 lacked confirmed SARS-CoV-2 specificity. Contracting clones from day 15 to 85 showed balanced CD4/CD8; later expanders favored CD4+.

To note about this clonotype: Its antigen is still unknown. A read error is possible here, since a much larger clone lies one base away.

The CDR3 totals 14 residues. Using constant-segment primers, 5'RACE produced TCR alpha and TCR beta cDNA libraries carrying sample barcodes and UMIs. TCRdb reprocessed the 5' RACE reads with MiXCR, giving one entry per CDR3 protein. Among about 300,000 distinct CDR3 sequences, approximately 19% were seen once, and the ten largest hold roughly 21%. This receptor was obtained from a man aged 18 to 30 who had mild COVID-19 (a few samples of this study predate the infection). Cell type and time point are not known. The rearrangement uses TRBV12-3 or TRBV12-4 and TRBJ1-1, with D unresolved. Sequenced material: PBMCs or a T cell subset sorted from them (not recorded which). CDR3 nucleotide sequence: TGTGCCAGCAGTTCGGCAGACAAGAACACTGAAACTTTCTTT. Amino acids: CASSSADKNTETFF.